Presented here are 22 T cell receptor beta chains from one specimen sequenced in a study of spatial heterogeneity in lung cancer. Whole-study results and caveats: Tumor mutation count correlated with how many alpha and beta TCRs expanded intratumorally.

Via MiXCR, TCRdb re-called the 5' RACE reads, giving one row per CDR3 protein. The sample shows approximately 11,000 distinct CDR3 sequences, roughly 5% of them seen only once. Their target antigens are unknown. As to time point: sample taken at primary tumor resection. Specimen: lung tumor tissue, collected at surgery. These receptors were collected from a male donor with early-stage non-small cell lung cancer.

In regard to this clonotype: This beta chain turned up in a library designed for alpha chains; as an off-target read, its abundance says little. This rearrangement joins TRBV9 to TRBJ2-4; the D is unclear. The germline V and J ends were trimmed by 2 bases and 0 bases, with 9 bases remaining between them. CDR1 and CDR2 (germline): SGDLS, YYNGEE. The length of the CDR3 is 15 residues. CDR3 amino acids: CASSVDGVAKNIQYF. Written as DNA, the CDR3 is TGTGCCAGCAGCGTCGACGGAGTAGCCAAAAACATTCAGTACTTC.

The table lists this clonotype with a few counts. This beta chain lies outside the target of a library built for alpha chains; its clone size means little. The chain uses TRBV18 and TRBJ1-1, with no clear D. Trimming left V 1 base short and J 1 base short, with 4 bases between. Germline CDR1 and CDR2: KGHSH and LQKENI. The CDR3 sequence is 13 residues long. This CDR3 reads CASSPQPNTEAFF. The CDR3 DNA is TGTGCCAGCTCACCACAACCGAACACTGAAGCTTTCTTT.

This clonotype has more than one count but fewer than ten. Within a library made for alpha chains, this beta chain is off target, and its count is uninformative. This rearrangement joins TRBV27 to TRBJ2-2, with 10 bases aligning to TRBD2. This CDR3 is 13 amino acids long. Germline CDR1 MNHEY, CDR2 SMNVEV (reference sequence). J was trimmed by 7 bases and V by 9 bases; bases with no gene match: 5. CDR3 DNA: TGTGCCAGTCAGCGGGAGGGTCGCGGGGAGCTGTTTTTT. Translation gives CASQREGRGELFF.

This clonotype is termed medium-sized. As an off-target read in a library built for alpha chains, this beta chain has a frequency of little significance. V is TRBV24-1 and J is TRBJ2-1; D remains ambiguous. The V end lost 4 bases, the J end lost 3 bases, and 3 bases lay between the germline ends. The germline V gene encodes CDR1 KGHDR and CDR2 SFDVKD. CDR3 length equals 12 residues. CDR3 DNA: TGTGCCACCAGTGACTTCTACAATGAGCAGTTCTTC. Its protein product is CATSDFYNEQFF.

At least ten counts were recorded for this clonotype. Since it is a stray read in a library aimed at alpha chains, this beta chain has a size that is not meaningful. The chain combines TRBV7-9 with TRBJ1-2; the match to TRBD1 covers 7 bases. Germline CDR1 SEHNR, CDR2 FQNEAQ (reference sequence). J lost 6 bases, V lost 3 bases, and 7 bases had no gene match. The CDR3 length is 14 residues. The CDR3 sequence is CASSLVGGVDGYTF. CDR3 nucleotides: TGTGCCAGCAGCTTGGTAGGGGGCGTCGATGGCTACACCTTC.

By sample fraction, this clonotype is medium-sized. Little can be read into the size of this beta chain, an off-target read in a library designed for alpha chains. This chain links TRBV7-9 with TRBJ1-3, with no clear D. Looked up from germline, CDR1 is SEHNR and CDR2 is FQNEAQ (reference sequence). This CDR3 is 16 amino acids long. V lost 0 bases and J lost 0, with 9 bases in between. Written as DNA, the CDR3 is TGTGCCAGCAGCTTAGCATCGACGGCCTCTGGAAACACCATATATTTT. This codes for CASSLASTASGNTIYF.

Ten or more counts support this clonotype. In a library made to pick up alpha chains, this beta chain is a stray read with a size that means little. The chain has TRBV18 and TRBJ2-3, with 8 bases identical to TRBD1. CDR3 length equals 16 residues. The J segment lost 1 base and the V segment lost 2 bases, leaving 5 bases of the junction unmatched. CDR1 and CDR2 from the germline V gene are KGHSH and LQKENI. The CDR3 DNA follows: TGTGCCAGCTCACCATATGAGACAGGGGGCACAGATACGCAGTATTTT. This sequence encodes CASSPYETGGTDTQYF. Complete variable domain (other parts from reference TRBV18 and TRBJ2-3): NAGVMQNPRHLVRRRGQEARLRCSPMKGHSHVYWYRQLPEEGLKFMVYLQKENIIDESGMPKERFSAEFPKEGPSILRIQQVVRGDSAAYFCASSPYETGGTDTQYFGPGTRLTVL.

This clonotype rates as medium-sized. The library was designed around alpha chains, so this beta chain is a stray read whose abundance carries little weight. CDR3 sequence: CASSKTGTGNYGYTF. The CDR3 coding sequence is TGTGCCAGCAGCAAAACCGGGACAGGGAACTATGGCTACACCTTC. This sequence joins TRBV21-1 and TRBJ1-2; the table's D call of TRBD1 was not tested on the DNA. TRBV21-1 is marked as a pseudogene. CDR3 size: 15 residues.

This clonotype was counted many times. This beta chain came through as a stray read in a library set up for alpha chains, and its size says little. This chain links TRBV15 with TRBJ1-5, with 10 bases matching TRBD1. Germline trimming cut 3 bases from V and 0 bases from J; bases unmatched to any gene: 5. Per germline, CDR1 LNHNV and CDR2 YYDKDF (reference sequence). The CDR3 covers 17 residues. CDR3 in DNA: TGTGCCACCAGCAGGGGGGACAGGGGTTTTAGCAATCAGCCCCAGCATTTT. Translating gives CATSRGDRGFSNQPQHF.

This clonotype has at least ten counts. A library made for alpha chains picked up this beta chain off target, so its size means little. V is TRBV28 and J is TRBJ1-2, with 7 bases fitting TRBD1. V lost 6 bases, J lost 4 bases, and 11 bases stayed unmatched. Germline loops: CDR1 MDHEN, CDR2 SYDVKM. The CDR3 runs 15 residues. The CDR3 loop is CASSRPQTGTYGYTF. The CDR3 DNA reads as TGTGCCAGCAGCAGACCTCAGACAGGGACCTATGGCTACACCTTC.

Many counts were recorded for this clonotype. This beta chain was picked up by a library intended for alpha chains and is off target, so its count carries little meaning. The chain has TRBV6-6 and TRBJ2-5, with TRBD1 matching 8 bases. The germline V gene encodes CDR1 MNHNY and CDR2 SVGAGI (reference sequence). The CDR3 is made up of 15 amino acids. V lost 2 bases, J lost 5 bases, and 7 bases stayed unmatched. The CDR3 region has the DNA TGTGCCAGCAGTTACCACTCAGGGGGCGGTGAGACCCAGTACTTC. Translation: CASSYHSGGGETQYF.

This clonotype was detected many times. As an off-target read in a library built for alpha chains, this beta chain has a frequency of little significance. The V call is TRBV2, the J call TRBJ1-1; 8 bases are shared with TRBD1. The V segment lost 7 bases and the J segment 3 bases; nucleotides outside the gene matches: 7. Germline V CDR1 and CDR2: SNHLY, FYNNEI. The CDR3 loop spans 14 amino acids. This chain's CDR3 is CASIRQGRDTEAFF. The CDR3 nucleotides are TGTGCCAGCATCAGACAGGGGAGGGACACTGAAGCTTTCTTT.

About this clonotype: The library was designed around alpha chains, so this beta chain is a stray read whose abundance carries little weight. The rearrangement joins TRBV7-2 to TRBJ2-3; no definite D call. Germline V gene sequence: CDR1 SGHTA, CDR2 FQGNSA. Trimming stripped 1 base from V and 5 bases from J, with 10 bases between. CDR3 length: 14 residues. CDR3 sequence reads: CASSLVAYIDTQYF. For the CDR3, the DNA is TGTGCCAGCAGCTTAGTGGCTTACATAGATACGCAGTATTTT.

This clonotype was seen many times. As an off-target read in a library built for alpha chains, this beta chain has a frequency of little significance. The chain uses TRBV28 and TRBJ2-3; 8 bases agree with TRBD2. Germline V gives CDR1 MDHEN, CDR2 SYDVKM. The length of the CDR3 is 16 residues. V gave up 5 bases and J gave up 4 bases; unmatched junction bases: 11. The DNA for the CDR3 is TGTGCCAGCAGTCCCATTAGAGCGGGGGCGGCAGATACGCAGTATTTT. It yields the protein CASSPIRAGAADTQYF.

The sample holds many counts of this clonotype. Found in a library prepared for alpha chains, this beta chain is an off-target read, and its abundance has little meaning. V is TRBV10-3 and J is TRBJ2-1; TRBD2 is a possible D gene (6 bases). CDR3 length: 16 amino acids. The germline gives CDR1 ENHRY, CDR2 SYGVKD. The ends were cut back, 3 bases at V and 2 bases at J, with 14 bases in the middle. In nucleotides, the CDR3 is TGTGCCATCAGTGACAGCGGAGGCGGGACCTACAATGAGCAGTTCTTC. Translated: CAISDSGGGTYNEQFF.

In this sample, this clonotype turned up many times. This beta chain is off target for a library built for alpha chains, so its abundance means little. The chain's CDR3 is CASTWTGELFF. The CDR3 DNA follows: TGTGCCAGCACCTGGACCGGGGAGCTGTTTTTT. The chain recombines TRBV6-2 or TRBV6-3 with TRBJ2-2; no reliable D call. The CDR3 is 11 residues long. V dropped 7 bases and J dropped 5 bases, with 5 bases sitting between them. Germline CDR1 MNHEY, CDR2 SVGEGT.

This clonotype appeared a few times. Because this beta chain is a stray read in a library intended to capture alpha chains, its abundance should not be given much weight. The chain couples TRBV28 to TRBJ1-2; TRBD1 agrees at 9 bases. This CDR3 has 14 residues. Germline values: CDR1 MDHEN, CDR2 SYDVKM. V shed 6 bases and J 7 bases; nucleotides not matched to a gene: 9. Here the CDR3 reads CASRSTGGAVGYTF. The DNA for the CDR3 is TGTGCCAGCAGATCCACAGGGGGCGCGGTTGGCTACACCTTC.

Many counts were recorded for this clonotype. Because the library targeted alpha chains, this beta chain is an off-target read whose size means little. The rearrangement uses TRBV29-1 and TRBJ1-2; D unresolved. There are 12 residues in the CDR3. CDR1 and CDR2 (germline): SQVTM, ANQGSEA. Trimming removed 6 bases at V and 4 bases at J, with 12 bases between. The CDR3 loop reads CSVLRATYGYTF. The CDR3 DNA reads TGCAGCGTCTTACGGGCCACCTATGGCTACACCTTC.

This clonotype was seen many times. Since the library was made to target alpha chains, this beta chain is a stray read and its abundance is not meaningful. This chain joins TRBV6-5 and TRBJ2-5, with TRBD2 matching 9 bases. V lost 9 bases to trimming and J lost 4 bases; unmatched junction nucleotides: 6. The CDR3 is 13 amino acids. CDR1 and CDR2 (germline): MNHEY, SVGAGI. The DNA of the CDR3 is TGTGCCAGTAGACGAGCGGGGGGAGAGACCCAGTACTTC. As protein: CASRRAGGETQYF.

This clonotype occurred many times. This beta chain is off target for a library built for alpha chains, so its abundance means little. The rearrangement joins TRBV25-1 to TRBJ2-2, with a weak D call TRBD2 (7 bases). The germline gives CDR1 MGHDK, CDR2 SYGVNS. V dropped 8 bases and J dropped 6 bases, with 19 bases sitting between them. This CDR3 comprises 15 residues. DNA of the CDR3: TGTGCCAGCTCCGGGGAGGGGGGTTCGGCCGGGGAGCTGTTTTTT. Amino acid sequence: CASSGEGGSAGELFF.

This clonotype rates as medium-sized. Little can be read into the size of this beta chain, an off-target read in a library designed for alpha chains. V and J are TRBV6-2 or TRBV6-3 and TRBJ1-1, with unresolved D. Per the germline V gene, CDR1 is MNHEY and CDR2 is SVGEGT. With 5 bases removed from V and 2 bases from J, the gap between germline ends came to 6 bases. The CDR3 totals 12 residues. The CDR3, as DNA: TGTGCCAGCAGTAATACAAACACTGAAGCTTTCTTT. Residues: CASSNTNTEAFF.

In this sample, this clonotype turned up many times. This beta chain is off target for a library built for alpha chains, so its abundance means little. The DNA of the CDR3 is TGTGCCAGCAGCCAAGTCTACAGGGGTAGTTCACCCCTCCACTTT. It yields the protein CASSQVYRGSSPLHF. The chain has TRBV3-1 and TRBJ1-6; TRBD1 matches 7 bases. V trimming: 1 base; J trimming: 9 bases; junction bases outside the gene matches: 6. Looked up from germline, CDR1 is LGHDT and CDR2 is YNNKEL (reference sequence). The CDR3 consists of 15 residues. The full variable domain, with the rest looked up from reference TRBV3-1 and TRBJ1-6, is DTAVSQTPKYLVTQMGNDKSIKCEQNLGHDTMYWYKQDSKKFLKIMFSYNNKELIINETVPNRFSPKSPDKAHLNLHINSLELGDSAVYFCASSQVYRGSSPLHFGNGTRLTVT.